What follows are 22 T cell receptor beta chains derived from one specimen sequenced in a study of T cell repertoires in cytomegalovirus infection. TCRdb used MiXCR to reprocess the reads, holding one entry per CDR3 protein. The sample consists of approximately 400,000 distinct CDR3 sequences, approximately 31% of them appearing once. The sample was PBMCs. The source is a human donor in good health (CMV status not recorded). Some clones in this sample may be carry-over from other donors' samples.

Points on this clonotype: No conserved phenylalanine or tryptophan is present at the end of the CDR3, so a read error is the likely explanation. CDR3 DNA: TGTGCCAGCAGCTTAGTTCAGGGAAGTACCCCTGGGGCCAACGTCCTGACTTTA. Its protein is CASSLVQGSTPGANVLTL. The chain is built from TRBV11-2 and TRBJ2-6, with D possibly being TRBD1 (5 bases). Per the germline V gene, CDR1 is SGHAT and CDR2 is FQNNGV. V lost 1 base and J 2 bases, leaving 15 bases between the germline ends. The CDR3 sequence is 18 residues long.

The J gene is TRBJ2-1, the V gene TRBV7-6; 12 nucleotides line up with TRBD2. The length of the CDR3 is 16 residues. The V gene end was trimmed by 5 bases and the J gene end by 8 bases; junction bases not matched to a gene: 10. The germline V gene encodes CDR1 SGHVS and CDR2 FNYEAQ. The CDR3 region is CASSISSGGASYEQFF. Here the CDR3 DNA reads TGTGCCAGCAGCATCTCTAGCGGGGGGGCCTCTTATGAGCAGTTCTTC. The variable domain in full, with the rest retrieved from reference TRBV7-6 and TRBJ2-1, is GAGVSQSPRYKVTKRGQDVALRCDPISGHVSLYWYRQALGQGPEFLTYFNYEAQQDKSGLPNDRFSAERPEGSISTLTIQRTEQRDSAMYRCASSISSGGASYEQFFGPGTRLTVL.

The rearrangement joins TRBV7-2 to TRBJ1-6; the D gene is possibly TRBD1 (5 bases). Germline values: CDR1 SGHTA, CDR2 FQGNSA. V was shortened by 1 base and J by 6 bases, with 13 bases between the two germline ends. The CDR3 consists of 16 residues. For the CDR3, the DNA is TGTGCCAGCAGCTTAGGTTGGGGGGGGGGTAATTCACCCCTCCACTTT. Translation: CASSLGWGGGNSPLHF.

This clonotype occurred a few times. At one end the junction does not follow the germline gene, possibly because of a read error. This chain links TRBV28 with TRBJ1-3, with 7 nucleotides matching TRBD1. The germline V gene has CDR1 MDHEN and CDR2 SYDVKM. The CDR3 runs 14 residues. The CDR3 protein is CASSRQGTGNTLYF. CDR3 nucleotide sequence: TGTGCCAGCAGCCGACAGGGAACTGGAAACACCTTATATTTT.

This chain uses TRBV5-1 with TRBJ1-3, with TRBD1 as a possible D gene (5 bases). This CDR3 has 14 residues. Trimming shortened V by 4 bases and J by 2 bases, and 10 bases separated the two germline ends. Germline V gene lookup returns CDR1 SGHRS and CDR2 YFSETQ. CDR3 residues: CASSPDSTGNTIYF. The CDR3 bases are TGCGCCAGCAGCCCCGACAGCACTGGAAACACCATATATTTT.

This clonotype showed up just a few times. This sequence joins TRBV28 and TRBJ2-6, with TRBD1 identical over 9 bases. With 7 bases clipped from V and 7 bases from J, the junction kept 5 bases outside the gene matches. The V gene's germline CDR1 is MDHEN and CDR2 SYDVKM. There are 14 residues in the CDR3. CDR3 nucleotide sequence: TGTGCCAGCACCCGGACAGGGGCCGCCAACGTCCTGACTTTC. Translating it yields CASTRTGAANVLTF.

At least ten counts were recorded for this clonotype. The chain has TRBV12-3 or TRBV12-4 and TRBJ1-1, with D unclear. This CDR3 spans 13 amino acids. The V and J ends lost 6 bases and 7 bases respectively, with 15 bases between them. CDR3 protein: CASSPPVGDEAFF. CDR3 DNA: TGTGCCAGCAGCCCCCCAGTGGGCGATGAAGCTTTCTTT.

This clonotype was counted at least ten times. The chain combines TRBV6-2 or TRBV6-3 with TRBJ2-7, with 7 nucleotides matching TRBD2. Germline CDR1 MNHEY, CDR2 SVGEGT. V shed 7 bases and J 4 bases; nucleotides not matched to a gene: 13. This CDR3 contains 15 residues. The CDR3 spells CASKPLGLLSYEQYF. CDR3 DNA: TGTGCCAGCAAACCATTGGGACTACTCTCTTACGAGCAGTACTTC.

The chain carries TRBV27 and TRBJ2-1; 11 bases are a match to TRBD2. Germline CDR1 MNHEY, CDR2 SMNVEV (reference sequence). V shed 7 bases, J shed 5 bases, and the junction held 4 bases outside the gene matches. This CDR3 has 14 amino acids. The CDR3 bases are TGTGCCAGCACTGGACTAGCGGGTAACAATGAGCAGTTCTTC. This gives the protein CASTGLAGNNEQFF.

This clonotype has just a few counts. V and J are TRBV6-5 and TRBJ1-4; D is perhaps TRBD1 (6 bases). V lost 0 bases to trimming and J lost 7 bases, with 12 bases between them. Germline CDR1 is MNHEY and CDR2 is SVGAGI. This CDR3 is 15 amino acids long. CDR3 amino acids: CASSYSGALAEKLFF. The CDR3 DNA reads as TGTGCCAGCAGTTACTCGGGGGCTCTTGCTGAAAAACTGTTTTTT.

The gene calls are TRBV10-2 and TRBJ2-7, with a weak D call TRBD2 (5 bases). CDR1 is WSHSY and CDR2 is SAAADI in the germline V gene. Trimming took off 5 bases at V and 0 bases at J, with 11 bases between the two ends. CDR3 length: 14 amino acids. CDR3 DNA: TGCGCCAGCAGTCGGCCGGGGTTCTCCTACGAGCAGTACTTC. Protein sequence: CASSRPGFSYEQYF.

Worth noting for this clonotype: At one boundary the junction diverges from the germline segment, which might be a read error. The rearrangement uses TRBV7-8 and TRBJ1-1; TRBD1 agrees at 7 bases. The CDR3 consists of 13 residues. CDR1 SGHVS and CDR2 FQNEAQ come from the germline V gene. CDR3: CSRSPGQMEEAFF. The CDR3 nucleotides read TGTTCCAGAAGCCCGGGACAGATGGAAGAAGCTTTCTTT.

V usage is TRBV15 and J usage is TRBJ2-2; D gene unclear. Germline-derived CDR1 and CDR2 are LNHNV and YYDKDF (reference sequence). The CDR3 contains 13 residues. Trimming stripped 8 bases from V and 6 bases from J, with 13 bases between. CDR3 loop: CATAKEMAGELFF. CDR3 bases: TGTGCCACCGCGAAGGAGATGGCCGGGGAGCTGTTTTTT. Full variable domain (remainder filled in from reference TRBV15 and TRBJ2-2): DAMVIQNPRYQVTQFGKPVTLSCSQTLNHNVMYWYQQKSSQAPKLLFHYYDKDFNNEADTPDNFQSRRPNTSFCFLDIRSPGLGDTAMYLCATAKEMAGELFFGEGSRLTVL.

This clonotype showed up many times. V usage is TRBV28 and J usage is TRBJ1-5, with TRBD1 matching over 7 bases. Losses at the gene ends were 6 bases for V and 3 bases for J; bases not matched to a gene: 11. Germline CDR1 and CDR2: MDHEN and SYDVKM. The CDR3 has 16 residues. CDR3 in amino acids: CASSPSRQGSNQPQHF. CDR3 nucleotide sequence: TGTGCCAGCAGCCCATCCCGACAGGGCTCCAATCAGCCCCAGCATTTT.

Worth noting for this clonotype: Compared with germline, one end of the junction differs, possibly owing to a read error. The V call is TRBV12-3 or TRBV12-4, the J call TRBJ2-6; D perhaps matches TRBD1 (5 bases). The CDR3 covers 16 residues. The CDR3 DNA reads TGTGCCAGCAGTTTAGACAGTTTCTCTGGGGCCAACATCCTGACTTTC. As protein: CASSLDSFSGANILTF.

Only a few counts were recorded for this clonotype. The chain couples TRBV6-1 to TRBJ1-5, with a weak D call TRBD1 (6 bases). The germline gives CDR1 MNHNS, CDR2 SASEGT. V was trimmed by 5 bases and J by 0 bases, leaving 17 bases between them. The length of the CDR3 is 17 residues. The CDR3, as DNA: TGTGCCAGCAGTAAAACGACAGGAATCTATAGCAATCAGCCCCAGCATTTT. It encodes CASSKTTGIYSNQPQHF.

This clonotype came up a few times. V and J are TRBV6-5 and TRBJ2-2; 7 nucleotides agree with TRBD1. Per germline, CDR1 MNHEY and CDR2 SVGAGI. V was pared by 3 bases and J by 7 bases, with 8 bases of the junction left unmatched. This CDR3 has 15 residues. The CDR3 sequence: CASSYYNRGGGELFF. The CDR3 bases are TGTGCCAGCAGTTATTATAACAGGGGCGGCGGGGAGCTGTTTTTT.

This clonotype was observed a few times. The chain links TRBV4-1 to TRBJ1-4, with no clear D. The CDR3 contains 13 residues. CDR1 and CDR2 (germline): MGHRA, YSYEKL. V gave up 1 base and J gave up 6 bases, with 6 bases separating them. The CDR3 region is CASSQVADEKLFF. The CDR3 DNA is TGCGCCAGCAGCCAAGTGGCAGATGAAAAACTGTTTTTT.

This clonotype was seen more than once but under ten times. The rearrangement links TRBV14 to TRBJ2-5; D is possibly TRBD1 (5 bases). Between the trimmed V and J ends, which lost 4 bases and 5 bases, there was a span of 11 bases. Germline assignment: CDR1 SGHDN and CDR2 FVKESK. The CDR3 is 13 residues long. CDR3 sequence (DNA): TGTGCCAGCAGCCCCGACAGCTGGGAGACCCAGTACTTC. It is translated as CASSPDSWETQYF.

This clonotype was seen at least ten times. The chain combines TRBV28 with TRBJ1-5; 9 bases map to TRBD1. The V gene end was trimmed by 6 bases and the J gene end by 2 bases; junction bases not matched to a gene: 5. Germline V gene data show CDR1 as MDHEN and CDR2 as SYDVKM. The CDR3 has 15 residues. As DNA, the CDR3 is TGTGCCAGCAGGATCACAGGGGGCGGCAATCAGCCCCAGCATTTT. Its translation is CASRITGGGNQPQHF.

This clonotype occurred a few times. The chain joins TRBV12-3 or TRBV12-4 to TRBJ1-5; D uncertain. Trimming cost V 3 bases and J 4 bases, with 10 bases left between them. This CDR3 has 14 residues. The CDR3 DNA sequence: TGTGCCAGCAGTTTGTATAGGGCAAATCAGCCCCAGCATTTT. Translated: CASSLYRANQPQHF.

As regards this clonotype: The junction departs from germline at one end; a sequencing error may be responsible. The chain links TRBV20-1 to TRBJ1-1; tentative D call: TRBD1 (5 bases). The CDR3 has 15 residues. From germline, CDR1 is DFQATT and CDR2 SNEGSKA (reference sequence). CDR3 DNA sequence: TGCAGTGCTAGAGTTGGGGCCCTGGGGAACACTGAAGCTTGCTTT. This encodes CSARVGALGNTEACF.